Given below is one TCR beta chain in context. The antigen remains undetermined. This record belongs to a study of T cell responses to AZD1222 COVID-19 vaccine. General study points: Unmutated regions of variants are reportedly targeted by nearly half of spike-specific TCRs.

Using immunoSEQ multiplex PCR, the repertoire was profiled, and TCRdb retains in-frame clones only, with some absent. In the table there are some 80,000 clones, 75% to 95% of which are singletons. The CDR3 totals 14 residues. Trimming pared 0 bases from V and 8 bases from J, leaving 13 bases between. Germline-derived CDR1 and CDR2 are ENHRY and SYGVKD. The sample here was peripheral blood, taken 28 days after the second AZD1222 dose. The chain uses TRBV10-3 and TRBJ1-2; a weak D match, TRBD1 (6 bases). This TCR came from an adult who received the AZD1222 COVID-19 vaccine. CDR3 in amino acids: CAISESSQGRGYTF. The CDR3 bases are TGTGCCATCAGTGAGTCGAGCCAGGGGCGCGGCTACACCTTC.